Below are 21 T cell receptor beta chains sequenced from a single sample in a study of OX40 agonist ivuxolimab in advanced cancers. Measured with immunoSEQ multiplex PCR; TCRdb has only the in-frame clones, and not every one. The sample holds fewer than 70,000 clones, roughly 87% seen once. The input for sequencing was CD4+ or CD8+ T cells sorted from blood, taken in a trial of the OX40 agonist ivuxolimab. These receptors were collected from an adult with an advanced solid tumor such as melanoma, head and neck, liver or kidney cancer.

Note on this clone: The same CDR3 can be traced to other DNA sequences in this sample. V usage is TRBV7-3 and J usage is TRBJ1-1, with no clear D. V shed 4 bases and J shed 0 bases, with 6 bases lying between them. The CDR3 length is 13 residues. CDR1 and CDR2 from the germline V gene are SGHTA and FQGTGA. The CDR3 nucleotides read TGTGCCAGCAGCTGGACGGTGAACACTGAAGCTTTCTTT. The encoded protein is CASSWTVNTEAFF.

V usage is TRBV7-2 and J usage is TRBJ1-5; no clear D gene. Germline loops: CDR1 SGHTA, CDR2 FQGNSA. Trimming shortened V by 5 bases and J by 5 bases, and 10 bases separated the two germline ends. This CDR3 has 13 residues. This CDR3 reads CASSKGMYQPQHF. CDR3 sequence (DNA): TGTGCCAGCAGCAAAGGGATGTATCAGCCCCAGCATTTT.

The chain joins TRBV27 to TRBJ2-7; D possibly corresponds to TRBD2 (6 bases). Germline loops: CDR1 MNHEY, CDR2 SMNVEV (reference sequence). This CDR3 is built from 13 residues. V gave up 2 bases and J gave up 5 bases, with 10 bases separating them. The CDR3 loop is CASSLVGLDEQYF. DNA for the CDR3: TGTGCCAGCAGTTTAGTGGGACTGGACGAGCAGTACTTC.

The V gene is TRBV6-1, the J gene TRBJ2-5; 16 bases are shared with TRBD2. This CDR3 spans 17 amino acids. Germline V gene lookup returns CDR1 MNHNS and CDR2 SASEGT. V shed 4 bases and J 5 bases; nucleotides not matched to a gene: 7. The CDR3 DNA follows: TGTGCCAGCAGTGCCGGGACTAGCGGGAGGGCCGCGGAGACCCAGTACTTC. Its protein product is CASSAGTSGRAAETQYF.

The gene calls are TRBV30 and TRBJ2-6; 10 bases align to TRBD1. The CDR3 totals 18 residues. Trimming took 5 bases from V and 4 from J; bases not matched to a gene: 14. Per germline, CDR1 GTSNPN and CDR2 SVGIG (reference sequence). The CDR3: CAWDLWGQGLAGANVLTF. CDR3 in DNA: TGTGCCTGGGACCTCTGGGGACAGGGGCTAGCCGGGGCCAACGTCCTGACTTTC.

The V gene is TRBV7-2, the J gene TRBJ2-7, with 8 bases that match TRBD1. The CDR3 length is 14 residues. Trimming cost V 5 bases and J 7 bases; bases outside gene matches: 10. The germline gives CDR1 SGHTA, CDR2 FQGNSA. The CDR3: CASSPGQGAREQYF. Written as DNA, the CDR3 is TGTGCCAGCAGCCCTGGGCAGGGGGCACGGGAGCAGTACTTC.

This clone has only one observation. The chain employs TRBV18 and TRBJ2-1; 11 nucleotides agree with TRBD2. V was clipped by 5 bases and J by 2 bases; unmatched bases: 5. The germline gives CDR1 KGHSH, CDR2 LQKENI. The length of the CDR3 is 16 residues. CDR3: CASSTSGGLAYNEQFF. CDR3 DNA: TGTGCCAGCTCAACTAGCGGGGGATTGGCCTACAATGAGCAGTTCTTC.

This clone was counted between two and nine times. The chain combines TRBV2 with TRBJ1-5, with a tentative D call TRBD1 (5 bases). The V gene's germline CDR1 is SNHLY and CDR2 FYNNEI. The CDR3 loop spans 14 amino acids. V gave up 4 bases and J gave up 2 bases, with 9 bases separating them. In DNA, the CDR3 is TGTGCCAGCAGTGTCGGGGACCGCAATCAGCCCCAGCATTTT. Translating gives CASSVGDRNQPQHF.

The rearrangement links TRBV18 to TRBJ2-1, with 9 bases identical to TRBD1. Germline lookup yields CDR1 KGHSH and CDR2 LQKENI. The CDR3 is 16 amino acids. Germline trimming cut 0 bases from V and 9 bases from J; bases unmatched to any gene: 9. The DNA of the CDR3 is TGTGCCAGCTCACCACCCCGGGACAGGGCTACAGGTGAGCAGTTCTTC. This codes for CASSPPRDRATGEQFF.

This chain connects TRBV2 to TRBJ2-7; 8 bases agree with TRBD1. The CDR3 is 15 residues long. Germline CDR1 and CDR2: SNHLY and FYNNEI. The V and J ends lost 6 bases and 2 bases, in that order; junction bases with no gene match: 9. CDR3: CASSLPGTGAYEQYF. The CDR3 bases are TGTGCCAGCAGCCTCCCCGGGACAGGAGCCTACGAGCAGTACTTC.

The chain carries TRBV11-3 and TRBJ1-1; D is undetermined. The V and J ends lost 5 bases and 1 base respectively, with 8 bases between them. The CDR3 spans 13 residues. Germline CDR1 reads SGHNT; CDR2 reads YENEEA. CDR3 in DNA: TGTGCCAGCAGCCTTGGTGGGAACACTGAAGCTTTCTTT. Translation gives CASSLGGNTEAFF.

This chain connects TRBV28 to TRBJ1-1; D unresolved. CDR3 length equals 11 residues. V dropped 4 bases and J dropped 8 bases, with 8 bases sitting between them. Germline values: CDR1 MDHEN, CDR2 SYDVKM. In DNA form, the CDR3 reads TGTGCCAGCAGTTCCCCCCACGAAGCTTTCTTT. It is translated as CASSSPHEAFF.

The chain joins TRBV19 to TRBJ2-3, with D possibly being TRBD1 or TRBD2 (5 bases each). The V gene's germline CDR1 is LNHDA and CDR2 SQIVND (reference sequence). The CDR3 is 13 amino acids. V was clipped by 7 bases and J by 4 bases, with 12 bases between them. The CDR3 nucleotides read TGTGCCAGTACGGGACGGCGCGCAGATACGCAGTATTTT. Translated: CASTGRRADTQYF.

The chain has TRBV5-1 and TRBJ2-5; the D gene is possibly TRBD1 (6 bases). With 2 bases removed from V and 5 bases from J, the gap between germline ends came to 7 bases. There are 12 residues in the CDR3. Germline CDR1 reads SGHRS; CDR2 reads YFSETQ. DNA of the CDR3: TGCGCCAGCAGCTTCGACAGGGAGACCCAGTACTTC. This codes for CASSFDRETQYF.

CDR3 sequence (DNA): TGCGCCAGCAGCTTTAACGAGGACAGGACCTATAATTCACCCCTCCACTTT. It translates to CASSFNEDRTYNSPLHF. The rearrangement links TRBV5-1 to TRBJ1-6; 7 nucleotides align to TRBD1. The V and J ends lost 2 bases and 2 bases, in that order; junction bases with no gene match: 7. CDR1 SGHRS and CDR2 YFSETQ come from the germline V gene. The CDR3 covers 17 residues.

The CDR3 DNA is TGTGCCAGCAGTCCAACACGGCTAAACACTGAAGCTTTCTTT. It codes for CASSPTRLNTEAFF. The chain carries TRBV6-1 and TRBJ1-1; D remains ambiguous. From germline, CDR1 is MNHNS and CDR2 SASEGT. The CDR3 contains 14 residues. V lost 5 bases, J lost 2 bases, and 12 bases lay in between.

The chain uses TRBV11-2 and TRBJ2-3; 7 positions agree with TRBD2. The CDR3 sequence is 16 residues long. V lost 5 bases, J lost 2 bases, and 10 bases stayed unmatched. Germline values: CDR1 SGHAT, CDR2 FQNNGV. The DNA of the CDR3 is TGTGCCAGCAGCCGCTTGGGGGGGATCGCCACAGATACGCAGTATTTT. Translation gives CASSRLGGIATDTQYF.

The chain recombines TRBV30 with TRBJ2-2; D perhaps matches TRBD1 (6 bases). Germline CDR1 reads GTSNPN; CDR2 reads SVGIG (reference sequence). The CDR3 consists of 16 residues. The germline V and J ends were trimmed by 2 bases and 1 base, with 14 bases remaining between them. The CDR3 here is CAWSRWGQLNTGELFF. The CDR3 DNA reads as TGTGCCTGGAGTCGTTGGGGACAATTGAACACCGGGGAGCTGTTTTTT. Complete variable domain (other parts from reference TRBV30 and TRBJ2-2): SQTIHQWPATLVQPVGSPLSLECTVEGTSNPNLYWYRQAAGRGLQLLFYSVGIGQISSEVPQNLSASRPQDRQFILSSKKLLLSDSGFYLCAWSRWGQLNTGELFFGEGSRLTVL.

The chain recombines TRBV6-6 with TRBJ2-2; D ambiguous. Per germline, CDR1 MNHNY and CDR2 SVGAGI (reference sequence). Trimming took 6 bases from V and 6 from J, leaving 8 bases between them. CDR3 size: 12 residues. CDR3 nucleotide sequence: TGTGCCAGCAGCCCCTGGTCCGGGGAGCTGTTTTTT. Translating gives CASSPWSGELFF.

The CDR3, as DNA: TGCAGCGTTGTTTGGGGGGCCGGGGGCTACACCTTC. The encoded protein is CSVVWGAGGYTF. The genes are TRBV29-1 and TRBJ1-2; TRBD1 might be the D (6 bases). Germline V lookup: CDR1 SQVTM, CDR2 ANQGSEA. This CDR3 has 12 residues. The V end lost 4 bases, the J end lost 8 bases, and 14 bases lay between the germline ends.

V and J are TRBV4-2 and TRBJ1-5, with 8 bases matching TRBD1. Germline V gene sequence: CDR1 LGHNA, CDR2 YNFKEQ. V lost 1 base and J lost 11; bases outside the gene matches: 1. The CDR3 is 12 residues long. The CDR3 loop is CASSQGQGTQHF. CDR3 nucleotides: TGTGCCAGCAGCCAAGGACAGGGGACCCAGCATTTT.